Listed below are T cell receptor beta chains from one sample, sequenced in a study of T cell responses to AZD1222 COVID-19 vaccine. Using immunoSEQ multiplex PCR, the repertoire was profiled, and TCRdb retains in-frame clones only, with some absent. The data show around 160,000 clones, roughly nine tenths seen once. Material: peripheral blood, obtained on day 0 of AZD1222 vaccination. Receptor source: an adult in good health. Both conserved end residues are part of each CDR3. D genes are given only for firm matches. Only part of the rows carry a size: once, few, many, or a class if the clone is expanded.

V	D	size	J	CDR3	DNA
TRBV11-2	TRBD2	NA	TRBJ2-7	CASSPTGTSVGGPYF	TGTGCCAGCAGCCCAACCGGGACTAGCGTAGGGGGGCCGTACTTC
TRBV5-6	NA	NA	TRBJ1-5	CASSLGVSNQPQHF	TGTGCCAGCAGCTTGGGCGTTAGCAATCAGCCCCAGCATTTT
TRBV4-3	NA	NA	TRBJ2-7	CASSQVYPSYEQYF	TGCGCCAGCAGCCAAGTCTACCCCTCCTACGAGCAGTACTTC
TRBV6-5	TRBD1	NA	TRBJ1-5	CASVDRGASNQPQHF	TGTGCCAGCGTCGACAGGGGCGCAAGCAATCAGCCCCAGCATTTT
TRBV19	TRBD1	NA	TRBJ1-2	CASRKTGEGYTF	TGTGCCAGTAGGAAGACAGGGGAAGGCTACACCTTC
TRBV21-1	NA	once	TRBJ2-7	CASRLIGQAVPYEQYF	TGTGCCAGCAGACTAATAGGACAGGCAGTTCCCTACGAGCAGTACTTC
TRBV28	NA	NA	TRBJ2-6	CASSLWVPTGPNLLSGANVLTF	TGTGCCAGCAGTTTATGGGTCCCCACAGGGCCAAATCTCCTTTCTGGGGCCAACGTCCTGACTTTC
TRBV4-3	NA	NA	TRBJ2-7	CASSQDLSSPSYEQYF	TGCGCCAGCAGCCAAGATCTAAGTTCCCCTTCCTACGAGCAGTACTTC
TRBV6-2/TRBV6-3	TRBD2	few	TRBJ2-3	CASSSAAGVTDTQYF	TGTGCCAGCAGTTCTGCAGCGGGAGTAACAGATACGCAGTATTTT
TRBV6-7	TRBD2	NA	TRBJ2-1	CASSYPDRTSGRSWGEQFF	TGTGCCAGCAGTTACCCCGATCGGACTAGCGGGAGGTCGTGGGGTGAGCAGTTCTTC
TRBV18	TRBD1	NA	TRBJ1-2	CASSPQGNRGYGYTF	TGTGCCAGCTCACCACAGGGCAACAGGGGCTATGGCTACACCTTC
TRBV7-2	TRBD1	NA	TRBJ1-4	CASSLYGQGVGEKLFF	TGTGCCAGCAGCTTATACGGACAGGGAGTAGGTGAAAAACTGTTTTTT
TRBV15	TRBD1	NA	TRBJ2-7	CATSRGGDRGYEQYF	TGTGCCACCAGCAGAGGGGGGGACAGGGGCTACGAGCAGTACTTC
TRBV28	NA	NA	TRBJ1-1	CASSLGRSAFF	TGTGCCAGCAGTTTAGGTCGATCGGCTTTCTTT
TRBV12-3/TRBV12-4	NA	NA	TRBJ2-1	CASSPGTRWQFF	TGTGCCAGCAGCCCAGGAACAAGGTGGCAGTTCTTC
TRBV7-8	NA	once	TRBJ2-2	CASSHGVDTGELFF	TGTGCCAGCAGCCACGGGGTTGATACCGGGGAGCTGTTTTTT
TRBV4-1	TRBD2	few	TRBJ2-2	CASSPRTSGRTGELFF	TGCGCCAGCAGCCCCCGGACTAGCGGGAGAACCGGGGAGCTGTTTTTT
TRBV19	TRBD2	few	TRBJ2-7	CASSMGLGLAGYEQYF	TGTGCCAGTAGTATGGGATTGGGACTAGCGGGGTACGAGCAGTACTTC
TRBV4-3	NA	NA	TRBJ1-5	CASSQDSGNQPQHF	TGCGCCAGCAGCCAAGACAGCGGTAATCAGCCCCAGCATTTT
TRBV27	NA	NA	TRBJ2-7	CASSTLEGSYEQYF	TGTGCCAGCAGTACACTAGAAGGGTCCTACGAGCAGTACTTC
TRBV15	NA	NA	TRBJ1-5	CATSGTVLNQPQHF	TGTGCCACCAGCGGGACTGTCCTCAATCAGCCCCAGCATTTT
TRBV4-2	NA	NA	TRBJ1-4	CASSQLGEKLFF	TGTGCCAGCAGCCAGTTAGGTGAAAAACTGTTTTTT
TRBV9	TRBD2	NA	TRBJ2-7	CASSVDWAGGPDDEQYF	TGTGCCAGCAGCGTAGATTGGGCGGGAGGGCCAGATGACGAGCAGTACTTC
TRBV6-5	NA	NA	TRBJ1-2	CASSYDDRGWGGYTF	TGTGCCAGCAGTTACGACGACAGAGGGTGGGGTGGCTACACCTTC
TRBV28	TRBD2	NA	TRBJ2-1	CASSLWGLGGADEQFF	TGTGCCAGCAGTTTATGGGGACTAGGGGGTGCCGATGAGCAGTTCTTC
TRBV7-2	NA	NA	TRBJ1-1	CASSLRMNTEAFF	TGTGCCAGCAGCTTGCGAATGAACACTGAAGCTTTCTTT
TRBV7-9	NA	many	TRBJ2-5	CASSLKETQYF	TGTGCCAGCAGCTTAAAAGAGACCCAGTACTTC
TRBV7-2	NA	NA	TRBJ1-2	CASSLASVSYGYTF	TGTGCCAGCAGCTTAGCCTCTGTATCCTATGGCTACACCTTC
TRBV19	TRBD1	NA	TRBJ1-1	CASSTKPGQGPDQDTEAFF	TGTGCCAGTAGTACAAAACCGGGACAGGGACCAGATCAGGACACTGAAGCTTTCTTT
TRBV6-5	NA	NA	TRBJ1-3	CASSNGNTIYF	TGTGCCAGCTCCAATGGAAACACCATATATTTT
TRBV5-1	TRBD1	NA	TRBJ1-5	CASSLRKDRGLQPQHF	TGCGCCAGCAGCTTGCGGAAAGACAGGGGCCTTCAGCCCCAGCATTTT
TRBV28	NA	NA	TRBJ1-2	CASSFRRGHNYGYTF	TGTGCCAGCAGTTTTCGTCGGGGACATAACTATGGCTACACCTTC